This T cell receptor beta chain was captured by sequencing in a study of spatial heterogeneity in lung cancer. Study findings and constraints: Ubiquitous expanded tumor TCRs were seen in blood more at resection than at follow-up.

This clonotype was counted between two and nine times. Its antigen is unknown. V was pared by 4 bases and J by 0 bases, with 15 bases between. Germline V CDR1 and CDR2: SGHRS, YFSETQ. The CDR3 has 16 residues. Single TCR cDNA molecules each had their own unique molecular identifier. TCRdb re-analysed the 5' RACE reads in MiXCR, keeping a single row per CDR3 protein. This table holds about 92,000 distinct CDR3 sequences, approximately 12% found once. The time point: sample taken at primary tumor resection. The sample consisted of PBMCs, taken at surgery. The clonotype comes from a male donor with early-stage non-small cell lung cancer. V gene TRBV5-1 combines with J gene TRBJ2-3, with unresolved D. Here the CDR3 reads CASSQVTDFSTDTQYF. CDR3 DNA: TGCGCCAGCAGCCAGGTGACGGATTTCAGCACAGATACGCAGTATTTT.